A selection of T cell receptor beta chains follows, all from one sample in a study of B cell selection in AIRE deficiency. Using immunoSEQ multiplex PCR, the repertoire was profiled, and TCRdb retains in-frame clones only, with some absent. The sample yields about 26,000 clones, around 92% seen once. The source material was CD4+CD25+ Tregs sorted from PBMCs. The receptors come from a human donor in good health. Each CDR3 is given with its conserved first and last residue. Fields, in order: J gene, V gene, CDR3 protein.

TRBJ2-7 | TRBV10-3 | CAIGPPGYEQYF
TRBJ2-1 | TRBV28 | CASSFEGQGTSSYNEQFF
TRBJ2-3 | TRBV7-2 | CASSLDAGTDTQYF
TRBJ1-4 | TRBV7-2 | CASSLGATALSEKLFF
TRBJ2-2 | TRBV11-3 | CASSLAWGGTGELFF
TRBJ1-6 | TRBV11-2 | CASSFLEGSPLHF
TRBJ2-3 | TRBV5-4 | CASSLAMGEGTDTQYF
TRBJ2-1 | TRBV7-3 | CASSLNGAGSYNEQFF
TRBJ2-7 | TRBV9 | CASSASSGDHSRRYEQYF
TRBJ1-1 | TRBV27 | CASRRVGSVEAFF
TRBJ1-2 | TRBV6-1 | CASRVTGPHYGYTF
TRBJ1-2 | TRBV7-3 | CASSHRGGYGYTF
TRBJ2-1 | TRBV6-6 | CASNSGYNEQFF
TRBJ2-1 | TRBV20-1 | CSARDGTGQFF
TRBJ1-1 | TRBV5-1 | CASCPGTANTEAFF
TRBJ2-7 | TRBV27 | CASSTVGGTGWTYEQYF
TRBJ1-2 | TRBV14 | CASSQDARLANYGYTF
TRBJ2-3 | TRBV10-3 | CASAGTGGSDTQYF
TRBJ2-5 | TRBV5-1 | CASSFSGGEETQYF
TRBJ2-1 | TRBV15 | CATSPRLADSYNEQFF
TRBJ1-6 | TRBV2 | CASHIGGGNNSPLHF
TRBJ2-1 | TRBV7-6 | CASSLGGTGRYNEQFF
TRBJ1-1 | TRBV6-5 | CASSYGSKAFF
TRBJ1-2 | TRBV28 | CASSLRRNYGYTF
TRBJ2-7 | TRBV29-1 | CSVDGTYEQYF
TRBJ1-3 | TRBV5-1 | CASSLEGTPRSGNTIYF
TRBJ1-2 | TRBV6-6 | CASSLGQGSGFGYTF
TRBJ1-2 | TRBV5-1 | CASSPAGTVDGYTF
TRBJ2-5 | TRBV4-1 | CASSPPSGLAGPEETQYF
TRBJ1-1 | TRBV6-6 | CASSYAGAEAFF
TRBJ2-7 | TRBV10-3 | CAISEGGTASYEQYF
TRBJ1-2 | TRBV6-6 | CASSYSGKLRYGYTF
TRBJ1-3 | TRBV30 | CAWKSRYNTIYF
TRBJ1-6 | TRBV4-3 | CASSQVAARSNSPLHF
TRBJ2-7 | TRBV29-1 | CSAGRVGAYEQYF
TRBJ2-7 | TRBV18 | CASSKGETYEQYF
TRBJ2-3 | TRBV10-2 | CASSKSRLTDTQYF
TRBJ1-6 | TRBV5-1 | CATADSSDSPLHF
TRBJ2-7 | TRBV18 | CASSPGPAGIPYEQYF
TRBJ2-2 | TRBV6-5 | CASSLISGGTGELFF
TRBJ1-6 | TRBV5-1 | CASSRIDPRDSPLHF
TRBJ1-2 | TRBV6-1 | CASREVPNYGYTF
TRBJ1-4 | TRBV9 | CASSPSGRTNEKLFF
TRBJ2-5 | TRBV5-6 | CASSLEGPGAGETQYF
TRBJ2-5 | TRBV9 | CASSVEGSRGRETQYF
TRBJ2-7 | TRBV6-6 | CASSYQDRSKEYF
TRBJ2-1 | TRBV5-1 | CASSLTRNEQFF
TRBJ1-2 | TRBV7-9 | CASSLSNYGYTF
TRBJ1-1 | TRBV11-2 | CASSSSRGLTEAFF
TRBJ2-6 | TRBV4-3 | CASRRAVSGANVLTF
TRBJ1-1 | TRBV5-1 | CASSSGGTNTEAFF